This record covers a single TCR beta chain. Germline lookup yields CDR1 MDHEN and CDR2 SYDVKM. J gave up 5 bases and V 10 bases, and 14 bases lay outside the gene matches. The CDR3 is 15 amino acids. The entry originates in a study of blood T cell repertoires in COVID-19. Profiled with immunoSEQ multiplex PCR; TCRdb holds only in-frame clones, not every one. The repertoire holds 350,000 or so clones, with about 90% as singletons. The clonotype originates from a woman aged 25-40 years who had been exposed to COVID-19. The chain combines TRBV28 with TRBJ2-5, with 9 bases aligning to TRBD1. The specimen sequenced was PBMCs or T cells enriched from blood (not recorded which). CDR3 sequence: CAIEEGQGPLETQYF. As DNA, the CDR3 is TGTGCCATCGAGGAGGGACAGGGCCCCCTGGAGACCCAGTACTTC.